This TCR beta chain was recorded in a study of blood T cell repertoires in COVID-19. Study information: Sites in the United States, Italy and Spain provided acute and convalescent COVID-19 samples. The cDNA or gDNA used as material had been derived from T cells, B-cell-depleted T cells, or PBMCs.

As processed by the authors: Amplification of reference gene primers was used by the study to estimate nucleated cell counts. Repertoires were generated with immunoSEQ multiplex PCR, while TCRdb's copy carries only in-frame clones and drops some. That table supplies the V and J calls and clone size; D and trimming were determined from the DNA. The sample holds 150,000 to 200,000 clones, 85% to 90% seen once. This TCR came from a human donor in a cohort sampled during active COVID-19. The material sequenced was peripheral blood.

CDR3 loop: CASSPSGSSYNEQFF. The CDR3 DNA is TGCGCCAGCAGTCCTAGCGGTTCCTCCTACAATGAGCAGTTCTTC. The V and J genes are TRBV4-3 and TRBJ2-1, with 7 positions matching TRBD2. This CDR3 contains 15 residues. The germline CDR1 and CDR2 sequences are LGHNA and YSLEER. Trimming took 6 bases from V and 0 from J; bases not matched to a gene: 5.